The rows below give T cell receptor beta chains drawn from one sample of a study of blood T cell repertoires in COVID-19. Repertoires were generated with immunoSEQ multiplex PCR, while TCRdb's copy carries only in-frame clones and drops some. This table has some 240,000 clones, 75% to 90% appearing once. The sequencing sample was made of peripheral blood. The receptors stem from a man aged 55 to 70 who had recovered from COVID-19. The CDR3 runs from the conserved cysteine through the conserved F or W. D genes are given only for firm matches. The size of a clone is reported for some rows only, either as once, few or many, or as a class for expanded clones.

clone_size | j_call | v_call | d_call | cdr3_nt | cdr3_aa
- | TRBJ1-1 | TRBV19 | TRBD1 | TGTGCCAGTAGTATAGACAACAGGGGGGCTGAAGCTTTCTTT | CASSIDNRGAEAFF
- | TRBJ1-5 | TRBV5-4 | - | TGTGCCAGCACCTCCCCCCAGAGCAATCAGCCCCAGCATTTT | CASTSPQSNQPQHF
- | TRBJ1-2 | TRBV19 | - | TGTGCCAGTAGTATTGGGCCAGAGAGCTATGGCTACACCTTC | CASSIGPESYGYTF
- | TRBJ2-1 | TRBV5-1 | TRBD2 | TGCGCCAGTACATCGGGACTAAGCTTCCTCCTATCCTACAATGAGCAGTTCTTC | CASTSGLSFLLSYNEQFF
many | TRBJ2-7 | TRBV11-3 | - | TGTGCCAGCAGCTTAGGTCCGAGCGGCCCAGGGGGGTCCTACGAGCAGTACTTC | CASSLGPSGPGGSYEQYF
- | TRBJ1-5 | TRBV11-2 | TRBD1 | TGTGCCAGCAGTTTACAGGGGAGCAATCAGCCCCAGCATTTT | CASSLQGSNQPQHF
- | TRBJ2-7 | TRBV7-3 | TRBD1 | TGTGCCAGCAGCGCGGAACAGGGGGGCCAGCAGTACTTC | CASSAEQGGQQYF
- | TRBJ2-2 | TRBV18 | TRBD2 | TGTGCCAGCTCACCGGAAATAGCGGGGGCCAACACCGGGGAGCTGTTTTTT | CASSPEIAGANTGELFF
- | TRBJ2-2 | TRBV12-5 | TRBD2 | TGTGCTAGTGGTGTTGGGACTAGCGGGAGAAACACCGGGGAGCTGTTTTTT | CASGVGTSGRNTGELFF
once | TRBJ1-6 | TRBV7-7 | TRBD1 | TGTGCCAGCAGCTTAGTGGGACAGGGGACCTCCTATAATTCACCCCTCCACTTT | CASSLVGQGTSYNSPLHF
- | TRBJ2-7 | TRBV6-5 | TRBD2 | TGTGCCAGCAGATCCAGCGGGAGGCCCCACGAGCAGTACTTC | CASRSSGRPHEQYF
once | TRBJ2-7 | TRBV19 | TRBD2 | TGTGCCAGTAGTATCAAACTAGCGGGTGCCTACGAGCAGTACTTC | CASSIKLAGAYEQYF
- | TRBJ2-7 | TRBV2 | TRBD1 | TGTGCCAGCGGGCCCCGGAGACAGGGTTTAATTTACGAGCAGTACTTC | CASGPRRQGLIYEQYF
- | TRBJ2-7 | TRBV10-3 | - | TGTGCCATCAGCCTAGGGGTGGGGGAGCAGTACTTC | CAISLGVGEQYF
- | TRBJ2-1 | TRBV11-2 | TRBD2 | TGTGCCAGCAGCTTAGGTAGCGGGGGCCTCGAGCAGTTCTTC | CASSLGSGGLEQFF
- | TRBJ2-1 | TRBV5-6 | - | TGTGCCAGCAGCTTGGTCGTCCAGGCTACCTACAATGAGCAGTTCTTC | CASSLVVQATYNEQFF
- | TRBJ2-5 | TRBV9 | - | TGTGCCAGCAGCGTAGGTTCGGCCAGGGGTGTAGAGACCCAGTACTTC | CASSVGSARGVETQYF
- | TRBJ1-1 | TRBV27 | - | TGTGCCAGCAGCCGAACAGGATTCATGAACACTGAAGCTTTCTTT | CASSRTGFMNTEAFF
- | TRBJ2-3 | TRBV9 | TRBD1 | TGTGCCAGCAGCGTAAGGGGGCTCGCAGATACGCAGTATTTT | CASSVRGLADTQYF
once | TRBJ1-1 | TRBV19 | - | TGTGCCAGTAGTCCCTGGAGGGGGGGGACTGAAGCTTTCTTT | CASSPWRGGTEAFF
- | TRBJ2-3 | TRBV5-4 | TRBD1 | TGTGCCAGCTATGAGGGGGCCGCCGATACGCAGTATTTT | CASYEGAADTQYF
- | TRBJ1-4 | TRBV30 | TRBD1 | TGTGCCTGTAAATTAGTGACAGGGGGTGAAAAACTGTTTTTT | CACKLVTGGEKLFF
- | TRBJ2-6 | TRBV7-8 | TRBD1 | TGTGCCAGCAGCGTGACAGGGGTCGATGGTGGGGCCAACGTCCTGACTTTC | CASSVTGVDGGANVLTF
- | TRBJ2-5 | TRBV7-2 | TRBD1 | TGTGCCAGCAGACCCACAGGGGTAAGGGCCCAGTACTTC | CASRPTGVRAQYF
- | TRBJ1-2 | TRBV7-8 | - | TGTGCCAGCAGCTTGGCAGGAATCACTAACTATGGCTACACCTTC | CASSLAGITNYGYTF
- | TRBJ1-2 | TRBV7-9 | - | TGTGCCAGCAGCTTAGATCGGGGTAGGGGCTACACCTTC | CASSLDRGRGYTF
- | TRBJ1-6 | TRBV6-5 | - | TGTGCCAGCCGTCGCGTTTTCGGGAATTCACCCCTCCACTTT | CASRRVFGNSPLHF
- | TRBJ1-3 | TRBV5-5 | - | TGTGCCAGCAGCCCGAATCCAGGGGCTGGAAACACCATATATTTT | CASSPNPGAGNTIYF
- | TRBJ2-7 | TRBV4-2 | - | TGTGCCAGCAGCCGACCGGGGGGCGGGGCGGTGAGCTCCTACGAGCAGTACTTC | CASSRPGGGAVSSYEQYF
- | TRBJ2-1 | TRBV2 | - | TGTGCCAGCAGTGAGTTTAGCTTCGAGCAGTTCTTC | CASSEFSFEQFF
- | TRBJ1-5 | TRBV19 | - | TGTGCCAGTAGTATTAGGAGGGAACGCAATCAGCCCCAGCATTTT | CASSIRRERNQPQHF
- | TRBJ2-5 | TRBV14 | - | TGTGCCAGCAGCGACAGACGAGAGACCCAGTACTTC | CASSDRRETQYF
- | TRBJ2-2 | TRBV27 | TRBD1 | TGTGCCAGCAGTTTACTCTTAGGGACAGGGGGCAAGCCTACGAAGGGTACCGGGGAGCTGTTTTTT | CASSLLLGTGGKPTKGTGELFF
- | TRBJ2-2 | TRBV9 | - | TGTGCCAGCAGCGTCAGTAACACCGGGGAGCTGTTTTTT | CASSVSNTGELFF
- | TRBJ1-1 | TRBV12-3/TRBV12-4 | - | TGTGCCAGCAGTTTAAACACGAACCCTTTCTTT | CASSLNTNPFF
- | TRBJ1-2 | TRBV20-1 | - | TGCAGTGCTAGTAGCGGGCAAGGGTTGGGCTACACCTTC | CSASSGQGLGYTF
- | TRBJ2-7 | TRBV19 | TRBD2 | TGTGCCAGTAGTATAGGGGAGGGAATCTACGAGCAGTACTTC | CASSIGEGIYEQYF
- | TRBJ2-1 | TRBV11-2 | - | TGTGCCAGCAGCTTAGGGCGGGACGGGGGACAGTTCTTC | CASSLGRDGGQFF
- | TRBJ2-1 | TRBV6-5 | TRBD2 | TGTGCCAGCAGTCCCGGGTCAGCGGGGGCCTTCGGGCAGTTCTTC | CASSPGSAGAFGQFF
- | TRBJ1-2 | TRBV5-1 | - | TGCGCCAGCAGCTTGGAGGCGGGCCAGAGTTATGGCTACACCTTC | CASSLEAGQSYGYTF
- | TRBJ2-6 | TRBV7-2 | - | TGTGCCAGCAGCCTCCGCGGGGGCGCCGGGGCCAACGTCCTGACTTTC | CASSLRGGAGANVLTF